Each of the 24 T cell receptor beta chains below was sequenced from the same sample in a study of cytomegalovirus exposure and HLA in healthy donors. 13 Jbeta primers and 60 Vbeta primers were used for the PCR. The table came from immunoSEQ multiplex PCR; TCRdb's copy has only in-frame clones and leaves some out. The repertoire holds 120,000 to 150,000 clones, with roughly 75% as singletons. The sequenced sample consisted of PBMCs. Every receptor here comes from a man aged 30 to 45 in good health and CMV-seronegative.

The CDR3 here is CASSLTASTTNYGYTF. In nucleotides, the CDR3 is TGTGCCAGCAGCCTGACAGCCTCAACAACAAACTATGGCTACACCTTC. The chain couples TRBV11-2 to TRBJ1-2; a weak D match, TRBD1 (5 bases). Germline CDR1 reads SGHAT; CDR2 reads FQNNGV. The CDR3 has 16 amino acids. V gave up 5 bases and J gave up 2 bases, with 18 bases separating them.

This sequence joins TRBV2 and TRBJ2-7; 9 nucleotides match TRBD2. The CDR3 consists of 11 residues. Trimming cost V 4 bases and J 12 bases; bases outside gene matches: 4. CDR1 and CDR2 from the germline V gene are SNHLY and FYNNEI. DNA of the CDR3: TGTGCCAGCAGTGGACTAGCGGCCCCGTACTTC. This gives the protein CASSGLAAPYF. Full variable domain (rest looked up from reference TRBV2 and TRBJ2-7): EPEVTQTPSHQVTQMGQEVILRCVPISNHLYFYWYRQILGQKVEFLVSFYNNEISEKSEIFDDQFSVERPDGSNFTLKIRSTKLEDSAMYFCASSGLAAPYFGPGTRLTVT.

This chain uses TRBV5-1 with TRBJ1-2, with a weak D call TRBD1 (5 bases). The CDR3 runs 16 residues. V gave up 0 bases and J gave up 0 bases, with 12 bases separating them. The germline CDR1 and CDR2 sequences are SGHRS and YFSETQ. CDR3 DNA: TGCGCCAGCAGCTTGGTGGGGGGGTATCCTAACTATGGCTACACCTTC. Amino acid sequence: CASSLVGGYPNYGYTF.

As for this clone: This CDR3 is missing its conserved last phenylalanine or tryptophan, likely due to a read error. The DNA is left out, because the CDR3 cannot be placed on it with certainty; the CDR3 is given as TCRdb lists it. This chain uses TRBV6-5 with TRBJ1-1; the table assigns TRBD1, which was not confirmed against the DNA. Per germline, CDR1 MNHEY and CDR2 SVGAGI. The CDR3 has 15 amino acids, counting both end residues. Here the CDR3 reads CASSYSGQSGQPTLV.

CDR3 bases: TGTGCCAGCGTGGAAGGGCGGGTAGCCTACGAGCAGTACTTC. Its protein product is CASVEGRVAYEQYF. The chain uses TRBV2 and TRBJ2-7, with D tentatively TRBD2 (5 bases). V was trimmed by 8 bases and J by 2 bases, leaving 16 bases between them. Per the germline V gene, CDR1 is SNHLY and CDR2 is FYNNEI. CDR3 length: 14 amino acids.

The chain recombines TRBV6-5 with TRBJ2-5; TRBD1 matches at 12 bases. The CDR3 is 14 amino acids. Losses at the gene ends were 2 bases for V and 5 bases for J; bases not matched to a gene: 0. Germline CDR1 reads MNHEY; CDR2 reads SVGAGI. DNA of the CDR3: TGTGCCAGCAGTTACGGGACAGGGGGCGAGACCCAGTACTTC. Translation: CASSYGTGGETQYF.

The CDR3 DNA is TGTGCCAGCAGTGAGTCCCGTCCCACCGGGGCCAACGTCCTGACTTTC. Protein: CASSESRPTGANVLTF. This sequence joins TRBV27 and TRBJ2-6; D is unresolved. V lost 5 bases to trimming and J lost 4 bases, with 15 bases between them. This CDR3 is built from 16 residues. Germline CDR1 reads MNHEY; CDR2 reads SMNVEV (reference sequence).

This clone was recorded a few times. The V and J genes are TRBV4-1 and TRBJ2-1, with D possibly being TRBD2 (5 bases). This CDR3 region has 16 residues. V lost 3 bases, J lost 1 base, and 13 bases lay in between. Germline CDR1 and CDR2: MGHRA and YSYEKL. CDR3 loop: CASSHGGGGSYNEQFF. The CDR3 DNA sequence: TGCGCCAGCAGCCATGGCGGAGGAGGATCCTACAATGAGCAGTTCTTC.

V is TRBV6-6 and J is TRBJ1-1; 9 bases align to TRBD1. V trimming: 4 bases; J trimming: 5 bases; junction bases outside the gene matches: 5. CDR1 and CDR2 from the germline V gene are MNHNY and SVGAGI (reference sequence). This CDR3 region has 14 residues. The CDR3 region has the DNA TGTGCCAGCAGTTCCCAGGGGACAGGGACTGAAGCTTTCTTT. Protein product: CASSSQGTGTEAFF.

This clone has more than one count but fewer than ten. The CDR3 protein is CASSYPRLNTEAFF. For the CDR3, the DNA is TGTGCCAGCAGCTACCCGCGATTGAACACTGAAGCTTTCTTT. The V and J genes are TRBV5-6 and TRBJ1-1, with D unclear. In germline, CDR1 is SGHDT, CDR2 YYEEEE. CDR3 length: 14 residues. With 3 bases removed from V and 0 bases from J, the gap between germline ends came to 9 bases. Based on the CDR3 plus reference TRBV5-6 and TRBJ1-1, the full variable domain is DAGVTQSPTHLIKTRGQQVTLRCSPKSGHDTVSWYQQALGQGPQFIFQYYEEEERQRGNFPDRFSGHQFPNYSSELNVNALLLGDSALYLCASSYPRLNTEAFFGQGTRLTVV.

The chain employs TRBV11-2 and TRBJ2-2, with D unresolved. The CDR3 runs to 13 residues. Germline V gives CDR1 SGHAT, CDR2 FQNNGV. With 4 bases removed from V and 6 bases from J, the gap between germline ends came to 9 bases. Written as DNA, the CDR3 is TGTGCCAGCAGCTATCGGTATTCCGGGGAGCTGTTTTTT. Translation: CASSYRYSGELFF.

This clone was observed a few times. The chain recombines TRBV28 with TRBJ1-1; no definite D call. Germline V CDR1 and CDR2: MDHEN, SYDVKM. Between the trimmed V and J ends, which lost 4 bases and 5 bases, there was a span of 17 bases. This CDR3 spans 15 amino acids. The CDR3 DNA sequence: TGTGCCAGCAGTTCCCCTACCAGGCCACGGACTGAAGCTTTCTTT. Translation: CASSSPTRPRTEAFF.

V is TRBV9 and J is TRBJ1-2; perhaps TRBD1 as D (6 bases). V gave up 5 bases and J gave up 2 bases, with 19 bases separating them. This CDR3 comprises 16 residues. The germline gives CDR1 SGDLS, CDR2 YYNGEE. CDR3 loop: CASSPEQGHLNYGYTF. The CDR3 coding sequence is TGTGCCAGCAGTCCTGAACAGGGACACCTGAACTATGGCTACACCTTC.

The chain couples TRBV7-2 to TRBJ2-1; 10 positions match TRBD2. Germline V gene sequence: CDR1 SGHTA, CDR2 FQGNSA. The CDR3 is 15 residues long. V lost 4 bases and J lost 0; bases outside the gene matches: 0. The CDR3 DNA follows: TGTGCCAGCAGCTGGACTAGCGGCTCCTACAATGAGCAGTTCTTC. Its protein product is CASSWTSGSYNEQFF.

The chain couples TRBV2 to TRBJ2-7; D remains ambiguous. The CDR3 has 13 amino acids. Germline assignment: CDR1 SNHLY and CDR2 FYNNEI. The V gene lost 7 bases and the J gene lost 1 base, with 11 bases spanning the gap. The CDR3 nucleotides are TGTGCCAGCAATCCTGGCAGGTCCTACGAGCAGTACTTC. This sequence encodes CASNPGRSYEQYF.

This chain uses TRBV10-2 with TRBJ1-1, with D unclear. Trimming cost V 4 bases and J 0 bases, with 9 bases left between them. This CDR3 has 14 amino acids. Germline-derived CDR1 and CDR2 are WSHSY and SAAADI. The CDR3 DNA is TGCGCCAGCAGTGTATTTTCCCTGAACACTGAAGCTTTCTTT. Residues: CASSVFSLNTEAFF.

This clone was seen just once. V gene TRBV19 combines with J gene TRBJ2-5, with D tentatively TRBD2 (7 bases). The CDR3 sequence is 14 residues long. The germline V gene encodes CDR1 LNHDA and CDR2 SQIVND (reference sequence). Deletions cut 5 bases from V and 5 bases from J, with 15 bases between. The DNA of the CDR3 is TGTGCCAGTAGTGCCGCGGGGGCTGGCGAGACCCAGTACTTC. This codes for CASSAAGAGETQYF. Complete variable domain (other parts from reference TRBV19 and TRBJ2-5): DGGITQSPKYLFRKEGQNVTLSCEQNLNHDAMYWYRQDPGQGLRLIYYSQIVNDFQKGDIAEGYSVSREKKESFPLTVTSAQKNPTAFYLCASSAAGAGETQYFGPGTRLLVL.

The chain employs TRBV5-1 and TRBJ2-3; tentative D call: TRBD2 (5 bases). Germline V CDR1 and CDR2: SGHRS, YFSETQ. V was cut by 4 bases and J by 8 bases, with 11 bases left in between. The CDR3 runs to 12 residues. The CDR3 coding sequence is TGCGCCAGCAGCATCCAAGAGGGTACGCAGTATTTT. It yields the protein CASSIQEGTQYF.

This chain connects TRBV6-5 to TRBJ2-7, with D possibly being TRBD2 (6 bases). V shed 0 bases and J shed 1 base, with 13 bases lying between them. The V gene's germline CDR1 is MNHEY and CDR2 SVGAGI. The CDR3 is made up of 16 amino acids. CDR3 coding DNA: TGTGCCAGCAGTTACTCGATTAGCGGAGCTTCCTACGAGCAGTACTTC. It codes for CASSYSISGASYEQYF.

This clone was found once. The chain carries TRBV2 and TRBJ2-2, with 12 bases lining up with TRBD2. V was pared by 4 bases and J by 7 bases, with 4 bases of the junction left unmatched. The CDR3 runs to 15 residues. Germline CDR1 is SNHLY and CDR2 is FYNNEI. The CDR3 region is CASSGLAGEHGELFF. In DNA form, the CDR3 reads TGTGCCAGCAGTGGACTAGCGGGAGAGCACGGGGAGCTGTTTTTT.

This clone was seen only a few times. The chain combines TRBV7-9 with TRBJ2-7, with D tentatively TRBD1 (5 bases). With 1 base removed from V and 5 bases from J, the gap between germline ends came to 15 bases. Per germline, CDR1 SEHNR and CDR2 FQNEAQ (reference sequence). The CDR3 spans 15 residues. In DNA, the CDR3 is TGTGCCAGCAGCTTAGGTAGGGGCGAACCCCACGAGCAGTACTTC. This encodes CASSLGRGEPHEQYF.

CDR3: CATSRDPLAGGPNEQFF. The CDR3 DNA sequence: TGTGCCACCAGCAGAGACCCACTAGCGGGAGGCCCCAATGAGCAGTTCTTC. The chain combines TRBV15 with TRBJ2-1; 12 bases agree with TRBD2. This CDR3 comprises 17 residues. V dropped 0 bases and J dropped 6; count of bases not matched to a gene: 6. Per germline, CDR1 LNHNV and CDR2 YYDKDF (reference sequence).

This clone was seen repeatedly, ten times or more. The chain employs TRBV14 and TRBJ1-1; tentative D call: TRBD1 (6 bases). Between the trimmed V and J ends, which lost 1 base and 7 bases, there was a span of 10 bases. This CDR3 is 13 amino acids long. Germline-derived CDR1 and CDR2 are SGHDN and FVKESK. In DNA form, the CDR3 reads TGTGCCAGCAGCCAAGTTGGGGGCGGTGAAGCTTTCTTT. Translation: CASSQVGGGEAFF.

The chain couples TRBV18 to TRBJ2-3, with 7 bases identical to TRBD1. This CDR3 is 19 amino acids long. Per germline, CDR1 KGHSH and CDR2 LQKENI. Germline trimming cut 3 bases from V and 2 bases from J; bases unmatched to any gene: 17. CDR3 protein: CASSPPTGPSIHDTDTQYF. For the CDR3, the DNA is TGTGCCAGCTCACCTCCGACAGGGCCTTCTATTCACGACACAGATACGCAGTATTTT. The whole variable domain, remainder taken from reference TRBV18 and TRBJ2-3, is NAGVMQNPRHLVRRRGQEARLRCSPMKGHSHVYWYRQLPEEGLKFMVYLQKENIIDESGMPKERFSAEFPKEGPSILRIQQVVRGDSAAYFCASSPPTGPSIHDTDTQYFGPGTRLTVL.